This T cell receptor (beta chain) was sequenced during a study of blood T cell repertoires in COVID-19. Assay: immunoSEQ multiplex PCR; the TCRdb copy retains only in-frame clones and omits some. The sample yields some 170,000 clones, roughly 76% seen once. This clone occurred once. Trimming cost V 0 bases and J 3 bases; bases outside gene matches: 17. Germline CDR1 and CDR2: LGHNA and YNFKEQ. The CDR3 runs 20 residues. This TCR came from a woman aged 45 to 65 with active or convalescent COVID-19. The chain uses TRBV4-2 and TRBJ2-7; 10 bases fit TRBD1. Sequencing used peripheral blood. DNA for the CDR3: TGTGCCAGCAGCCAAGATTTAAGGGGGACAGGGGAGTACGGGCTCTACGAGCAGTACTTC. Its protein is CASSQDLRGTGEYGLYEQYF.